This T cell receptor (beta chain) emerged from a study of neurological immune-mediated disorders. In this sample, this clonotype turned up many times. The cDNA was generated through 5'RACE incorporating 10-nucleotide random UMIs. TCRdb called the 5' RACE reads again in MiXCR, with one record for every CDR3 protein. The sample holds fewer than 55,000 distinct CDR3 sequences, just under 6.5% seen once. This TCR was sampled from a woman aged 40 to 50 in good health. The sequencing sample was made of CD4+ T cells from blood.

The CDR3 sequence: CSARGPGGQNSPLHF. The CDR3 nucleotides read TGCAGTGCTAGAGGCCCGGGGGGGCAGAATTCACCCCTCCACTTT. This chain connects TRBV20-1 to TRBJ1-6; D might be TRBD1 (6 bases). Germline V gene lookup returns CDR1 DFQATT and CDR2 SNEGSKA (reference sequence). The CDR3 runs to 15 residues. Trimming shortened V by 1 base and J by 7 bases, and 14 bases separated the two germline ends.